This entry lists 17 T cell receptor beta chains sequenced from one sample in a study of response to subunit inactivated influenza vaccine. Using its own MiXCR run on the RT-PCR reads, TCRdb lists one record per CDR3 protein. The sample lists 750,000 to 850,000 distinct CDR3 sequences; around 18% were seen once. This specimen was PBMCs from blood, taken approximately 5 days after vaccination. The receptors here all came from a man aged 50 to 60 who received an inactivated influenza vaccine.

There are a few counts of this clonotype. This CDR3 reads CASSLTPEANSPLHF. DNA of the CDR3: TGTGCCAGCAGCTTGACCCCCGAGGCTAATTCACCCCTCCACTTT. The chain couples TRBV7-6 to TRBJ1-6; D is ambiguous. Germline loops: CDR1 SGHVS, CDR2 FNYEAQ. The V end lost 3 bases, the J end lost 6 bases, and 12 bases lay between the germline ends. This CDR3 spans 15 amino acids.

This chain joins TRBV3-1 and TRBJ2-7; D call uncertain. The V gene's germline CDR1 is LGHDT and CDR2 YNNKEL (reference sequence). This CDR3 spans 16 amino acids. V was shortened by 2 bases and J by 2 bases, with 16 bases between the two germline ends. The CDR3 is CASSQSPARLTYEQYF. CDR3 nucleotides: TGTGCCAGCAGCCAATCTCCGGCCCGATTAACCTACGAGCAGTACTTC.

This rearrangement joins TRBV10-3 to TRBJ2-3; 8 bases are shared with TRBD2. CDR3 length equals 15 residues. Germline V CDR1 and CDR2: ENHRY, SYGVKD. The V and J ends lost 3 bases and 4 bases, in that order; junction bases with no gene match: 6. DNA for the CDR3: TGTGCCATCAGTGATAAGCGGGGGCAGGCAGATACGCAGTATTTT. It encodes CAISDKRGQADTQYF.

The V gene is TRBV7-2, the J gene TRBJ2-7; TRBD1 aligns across 8 bases. Trimming cost V 5 bases and J 7 bases; bases outside gene matches: 13. Germline-derived CDR1 and CDR2 are SGHTA and FQGNSA. The CDR3 runs 15 residues. The CDR3, as DNA: TGTGCCAGCAGCATTCGGACAGGGACTTCGCGAGAGCAGTACTTC. Protein product: CASSIRTGTSREQYF.

J is TRBJ2-6 and V is TRBV5-1; D is unresolved. V was pared by 1 base and J by 0 bases, with 14 bases between. CDR1 and CDR2 from the germline V gene are SGHRS and YFSETQ. CDR3 length: 18 residues. Written as DNA, the CDR3 is TGCGCCAGCAGCTTGTTAGGGTCCCACTCCTCTGGGGCCAACGTCCTGACTTTC. Amino acid sequence: CASSLLGSHSSGANVLTF.

There are a few counts of this clonotype. V usage is TRBV11-2 and J usage is TRBJ2-3; TRBD2 matches at 10 bases. The CDR3 spans 14 residues. CDR1 and CDR2 (germline): SGHAT, FQNNGV. V lost 6 bases, J lost 7 bases, and 7 bases stayed unmatched. The CDR3 DNA reads TGTGCCAGCAGTACAGCGGGGGGGCCGAATACGCAGTATTTT. Its protein is CASSTAGGPNTQYF. Full variable domain (rest looked up from reference TRBV11-2 and TRBJ2-3): EAGVAQSPRYKIIEKRQSVAFWCNPISGHATLYWYQQILGQGPKLLIQFQNNGVVDDSQLPKDRFSAERLKGVDSTLKIQPAKLEDSAVYLCASSTAGGPNTQYFGPGTRLTVL.

To note about this clonotype: At one end, the junction sequence differs from germline, possibly due to a read error. The V call is TRBV20-1, the J call TRBJ2-2; D possibly matches TRBD1 or TRBD2 (5 bases each). The CDR3 runs to 14 residues. The V gene's germline CDR1 is DFQATT and CDR2 SNEGSKA (reference sequence). The CDR3 nucleotides are TGCAGTGCTAGACCGGGGCCGAAGACCGGGGAGCTGTTTTTT. Translation gives CSARPGPKTGELFF.

This clonotype was seen only a few times. This chain uses TRBV20-1 with TRBJ2-5, with 9 bases aligning to TRBD1. The J segment lost 5 bases and the V segment lost 6 bases, leaving 13 bases of the junction unmatched. Germline CDR1 is DFQATT and CDR2 is SNEGSKA (reference sequence). CDR3 size: 15 residues. The DNA for the CDR3 is TGCAGTGCCACGTCCGGGACAGGGAACTCGGAGACCCAGTACTTC. Protein: CSATSGTGNSETQYF.

This clonotype showed up just a few times. V usage is TRBV20-1 and J usage is TRBJ1-5; D call uncertain. CDR1 and CDR2 from the germline V gene are DFQATT and SNEGSKA (reference sequence). The CDR3 has 13 amino acids. Deletions cut 7 bases from V and 4 bases from J, with 14 bases between. DNA for the CDR3: TGCAGTGGTTCGGACGGCCAGAATCAGCCCCAGCATTTT. This translates into CSGSDGQNQPQHF.

Only a few counts were recorded for this clonotype. The genes are TRBV11-2 and TRBJ2-4; D gene ambiguous. The germline V gene encodes CDR1 SGHAT and CDR2 FQNNGV. Between the trimmed V and J ends, which lost 1 base and 6 bases, there was a span of 7 bases. This CDR3 spans 13 amino acids. CDR3 loop: CASSLALVNIQYF. The CDR3 nucleotides are TGTGCCAGCAGCTTAGCACTGGTAAACATTCAGTACTTC.

The chain couples TRBV25-1 to TRBJ2-1, with TRBD1 matching 7 bases. In germline, CDR1 is MGHDK, CDR2 SYGVNS. Unmatched junction bases numbered 8, after V lost 3 bases and J lost 6 bases. The CDR3 consists of 15 residues. CDR3 sequence (DNA): TGTGCCAGCAGTGAGGGACAGAGAGGGATCAATGAGCAGTTCTTC. It yields the protein CASSEGQRGINEQFF.

The V and J genes are TRBV15 and TRBJ2-7; the D is unclear. CDR1 and CDR2 from the germline V gene are LNHNV and YYDKDF (reference sequence). The CDR3 runs 13 residues. Between the trimmed V and J ends, which lost 0 bases and 4 bases, there was a span of 7 bases. The CDR3 DNA reads as TGTGCCACCAGCAGAGATCCGGATTACGAGCAGTACTTC. The encoded protein is CATSRDPDYEQYF.

This clonotype was seen only a few times. The chain uses TRBV20-1 and TRBJ2-7, with D perhaps TRBD2 (6 bases). V shed 0 bases and J shed 2 bases, with 14 bases lying between them. The germline gives CDR1 DFQATT, CDR2 SNEGSKA (reference sequence). This CDR3 contains 15 residues. CDR3 sequence: CSARDNAGKTYEQYF. The CDR3 DNA sequence: TGCAGTGCTAGAGATAACGCGGGAAAGACCTACGAGCAGTACTTC.

The rearrangement links TRBV30 to TRBJ2-5, with 8 bases matching TRBD1. Per the germline V gene, CDR1 is GTSNPN and CDR2 is SVGIG (reference sequence). This CDR3 spans 13 amino acids. V shed 5 bases and J 5 bases; nucleotides not matched to a gene: 7. In nucleotides, the CDR3 is TGTGCCTGGGAGGACAGGGCTGGGGAGACCCAGTACTTC. Translation: CAWEDRAGETQYF.

This clonotype was seen many times. The chain uses TRBV18 and TRBJ2-7; 8 bases match TRBD2. Trimming took 3 bases from V and 6 from J; bases not matched to a gene: 7. From germline, CDR1 is KGHSH and CDR2 LQKENI. The length of the CDR3 is 14 residues. The CDR3 loop reads CASSPVSAGAEQYF. CDR3 bases: TGTGCCAGCTCACCCGTTTCAGCGGGGGCCGAGCAGTACTTC. Based on the CDR3 plus reference TRBV18 and TRBJ2-7, the full variable domain is NAGVMQNPRHLVRRRGQEARLRCSPMKGHSHVYWYRQLPEEGLKFMVYLQKENIIDESGMPKERFSAEFPKEGPSILRIQQVVRGDSAAYFCASSPVSAGAEQYFGPGTRLTVT.

This clonotype turned up a few times. The chain is built from TRBV4-3 and TRBJ2-7; no definite D call. The germline V and J ends were trimmed by 0 bases and 4 bases, with 10 bases remaining between them. Germline CDR1 and CDR2: LGHNA and YSLEER. The CDR3 consists of 14 residues. For the CDR3, the DNA is TGCGCCAGCAGCCAAGATCCATCAGTGTACGAGCAGTACTTC. It specifies CASSQDPSVYEQYF.

The sample holds a few counts of this clonotype. The chain combines TRBV29-1 with TRBJ2-1, with 12 bases that match TRBD1. V dropped 7 bases and J dropped 9; count of bases not matched to a gene: 7. The CDR3 is 13 residues long. Germline V lookup: CDR1 SQVTM, CDR2 ANQGSEA. CDR3 in DNA: TGCAGCGCCGCCGGGACAGGGGGCCTTGAGCAGTTCTTC. Protein: CSAAGTGGLEQFF.